Below, one T cell receptor (beta chain) is given with its context. This sample is drawn from a study of cytomegalovirus exposure and HLA in healthy donors. Libraries were prepared by immunoSEQ multiplex PCR; TCRdb keeps only in-frame clonotypes and omits some of them. The data hold approximately 200,000 clones, with 70% to 85% observed a single time. The CDR3 totals 20 residues. CDR1 and CDR2 from the germline V gene are LGHNA and YNFKEQ. The junction had 18 bases not matched to a gene; V was cut back by 0 bases and J by 4 bases. This receptor was identified in a woman in her 30s in good health and CMV-seropositive. V and J are TRBV4-2 and TRBJ1-1; 9 bases line up with TRBD1. Material for sequencing was PBMCs. CDR3 in DNA: TGTGCCAGCAGCCAAGATGTTGTAGGACAGGGGTACTACAAGGGCACTGAAGCTTTCTTT. Translating it yields CASSQDVVGQGYYKGTEAFF.